Following are 14 T cell receptor beta chains from one sample sequenced in a study of cytomegalovirus exposure and HLA in healthy donors. With 60 Vbeta and 13 Jbeta primers, the PCR was carried out. The method was immunoSEQ multiplex PCR; TCRdb's version includes in-frame clones alone and lacks a portion of them. Altogether 110,000 or so clones are present, approximately 79% being singletons, with the ten largest covering 6% to 8%. Sequencing was performed on PBMCs. The receptors here all came from a man in his thirties or forties in good health and CMV-seropositive.

The CDR3 sequence: CASSPRPLADTQYF. The DNA of the CDR3 is TGTGCCAGCAGCCCTAGACCCTTGGCAGATACGCAGTATTTT. The rearrangement uses TRBV9 and TRBJ2-3; D not certain. Germline CDR1 reads SGDLS; CDR2 reads YYNGEE. The germline V and J ends were trimmed by 4 bases and 4 bases, with 13 bases remaining between them. This CDR3 contains 14 residues. The full variable domain, completed using reference TRBV9 and TRBJ2-3, is DSGVTQTPKHLITATGQRVTLRCSPRSGDLSVYWYQQSLDQGLQFLIQYYNGEERAKGNILERFSAQQFPDLHSELNLSSLELGDSALYFCASSPRPLADTQYFGPGTRLTVL.

CDR3 coding DNA: TGTGCCATCAGTGCGTCGGGGGGGGACACAGATACGCAGTATTTT. It codes for CAISASGGDTDTQYF. The J gene is TRBJ2-3, the V gene TRBV10-3, with 8 bases identical to TRBD2. The V gene end was trimmed by 4 bases and the J gene end by 2 bases; junction bases not matched to a gene: 5. The germline CDR1 and CDR2 sequences are ENHRY and SYGVKD. The CDR3 spans 15 residues.

The chain couples TRBV5-1 to TRBJ2-5; 8 bases are a match to TRBD2. The CDR3 totals 16 residues. The germline V gene has CDR1 SGHRS and CDR2 YFSETQ. With V trimmed by 4 bases and J by 2 bases, 10 bases remained unmatched. The CDR3 loop is CASSPPGLAVQETQYF. CDR3 coding DNA: TGCGCCAGCAGCCCTCCCGGACTAGCAGTTCAAGAGACCCAGTACTTC.

This chain uses TRBV7-6 with TRBJ1-6, with D perhaps TRBD1 (6 bases). In germline, CDR1 is SGHVS, CDR2 FNYEAQ. The CDR3 totals 14 residues. V shed 5 bases and J shed 13 bases, with 18 bases lying between them. The CDR3 nucleotides are TGTGCCAGCAGCGATATACTGACAGGCGGGCCCCTCCACTTT. Its translation: CASSDILTGGPLHF. Full variable domain (outside the CDR3, taken from reference TRBV7-6 and TRBJ1-6): GAGVSQSPRYKVTKRGQDVALRCDPISGHVSLYWYRQALGQGPEFLTYFNYEAQQDKSGLPNDRFSAERPEGSISTLTIQRTEQRDSAMYRCASSDILTGGPLHFGNGTRLTVT.

CDR3 sequence reads: CASSARSGQGGGGYTF. The DNA of the CDR3 is TGTGCCAGCAGCGCCCGCAGCGGACAGGGCGGGGGTGGCTACACCTTC. This chain uses TRBV7-2 with TRBJ1-2, with 8 bases fitting TRBD1. The germline V gene has CDR1 SGHTA and CDR2 FQGNSA. The CDR3 covers 16 residues. Trimming removed 5 bases from V and 7 bases from J; junction bases left unmatched: 15.

The genes are TRBV10-3 and TRBJ2-7; a weak D match, TRBD1 (6 bases). Germline V lookup: CDR1 ENHRY, CDR2 SYGVKD. V was clipped by 4 bases and J by 2 bases, with 12 bases between them. CDR3 length: 14 amino acids. DNA for the CDR3: TGTGCCATCAGTGCACAGGGTGCCCCCTACGAGCAGTACTTC. Its translation is CAISAQGAPYEQYF.

This clone was seen only a few times. The chain combines TRBV5-1 with TRBJ2-3; D gene unclear. V shed 4 bases and J shed 5 bases, with 14 bases lying between them. Germline V gives CDR1 SGHRS, CDR2 YFSETQ. The CDR3 sequence is 14 residues long. The CDR3 protein is CASSPSGLGDTQYF. As DNA, the CDR3 is TGCGCCAGCAGCCCATCGGGTTTAGGAGATACGCAGTATTTT.

The chain links TRBV19 to TRBJ2-1, with 8 bases lining up with TRBD2. The CDR3 loop spans 16 amino acids. V lost 4 bases, J lost 8 bases, and 13 bases stayed unmatched. Germline loops: CDR1 LNHDA, CDR2 SQIVND (reference sequence). For the CDR3, the DNA is TGTGCCAGTAGTACCAGGGAACTAGCGGTTTCCTATGAGCAGTTCTTC. Protein sequence: CASSTRELAVSYEQFF.

This clone occurred once. The chain links TRBV18 to TRBJ2-3; 10 bases agree with TRBD2. The trim removed 2 bases at V and 4 bases at J, leaving 3 bases unmatched. CDR1 is KGHSH and CDR2 is LQKENI in the germline V gene. This CDR3 region has 15 residues. In nucleotides, the CDR3 is TGTGCCAGCTCACCAATAGCGGGGGGATCAGATACGCAGTATTTT. Its translation: CASSPIAGGSDTQYF. The full variable domain, rest sourced from reference TRBV18 and TRBJ2-3, is NAGVMQNPRHLVRRRGQEARLRCSPMKGHSHVYWYRQLPEEGLKFMVYLQKENIIDESGMPKERFSAEFPKEGPSILRIQQVVRGDSAAYFCASSPIAGGSDTQYFGPGTRLTVL.

As DNA, the CDR3 is TGTGCCTGGAGTGTAACTATTTCCGGGGAGCTGTTTTTT. Its protein product is CAWSVTISGELFF. The rearrangement joins TRBV30 to TRBJ2-2, with unresolved D. V was pared by 0 bases and J by 6 bases, with 8 bases between. The germline V gene encodes CDR1 GTSNPN and CDR2 SVGIG (reference sequence). The CDR3 spans 13 residues.

This clone has a single count. The J gene is TRBJ1-1, the V gene TRBV5-8; D is unclear. From germline, CDR1 is SGHTS and CDR2 YDEGEE. The germline V and J ends were trimmed by 1 base and 4 bases, with 8 bases remaining between them. The CDR3 is 13 amino acids. The CDR3 sequence is CASSLNGGTEAFF. For the CDR3, the DNA is TGTGCCAGCAGCTTGAATGGAGGCACTGAAGCTTTCTTT.

The genes are TRBV28 and TRBJ1-4; 8 bases are shared with TRBD1. V lost 6 bases to trimming and J lost 5 bases; unmatched junction nucleotides: 5. Germline V gene sequence: CDR1 MDHEN, CDR2 SYDVKM. There are 14 residues in the CDR3. The CDR3 here is CASREQGGNEKLFF. The CDR3 bases are TGTGCCAGCAGGGAACAGGGGGGGAATGAAAAACTGTTTTTT.

In regard to this clone: At one end the junction does not follow the germline gene, possibly because of a read error. The chain links TRBV6-1 to TRBJ2-1, with a possible D match to TRBD2 (6 bases). The CDR3 extends over 11 amino acids. Germline CDR1 MNHNS, CDR2 SASEGT. The CDR3 DNA follows: TGTGCCACTAAGGACTACTATGAGCAGTTCTTC. Its translation: CATKDYYEQFF.

The DNA for the CDR3 is TGCGCCAGCAGCCAAGGGGGAGGGGCCCACGAGCAGTACTTC. Its translation: CASSQGGGAHEQYF. The chain recombines TRBV4-1 with TRBJ2-7; 7 bases align to TRBD2. Germline V gives CDR1 MGHRA, CDR2 YSYEKL. V dropped 1 base and J dropped 5; count of bases not matched to a gene: 5. The CDR3 has 14 residues.